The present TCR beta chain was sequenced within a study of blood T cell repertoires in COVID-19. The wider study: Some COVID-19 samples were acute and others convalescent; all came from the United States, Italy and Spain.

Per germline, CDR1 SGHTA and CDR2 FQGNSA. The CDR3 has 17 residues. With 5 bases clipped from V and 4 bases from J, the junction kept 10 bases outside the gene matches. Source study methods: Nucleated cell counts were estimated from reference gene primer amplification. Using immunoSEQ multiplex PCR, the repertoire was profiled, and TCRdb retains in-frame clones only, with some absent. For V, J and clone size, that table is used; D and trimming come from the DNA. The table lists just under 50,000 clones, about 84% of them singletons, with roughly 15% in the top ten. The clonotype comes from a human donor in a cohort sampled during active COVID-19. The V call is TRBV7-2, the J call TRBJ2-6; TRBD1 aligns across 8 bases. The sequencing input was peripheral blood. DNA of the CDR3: TGTGCCAGCAGCGCCGACAGGGGAGCGTTCGGGGCCAACGTCCTGACTTTC. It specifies CASSADRGAFGANVLTF.